The rows below give T cell receptor beta chains drawn from one sample of a study of blood T cell repertoires in COVID-19. Clones were read by immunoSEQ multiplex PCR, and TCRdb kept only the in-frame ones, dropping some. This table has 150,000 to 200,000 clones, around 79% appearing once. The specimen was peripheral blood. These receptors originate from a woman between 40 and 55 years old with COVID-19, enrolled during active disease. Both conserved end residues are part of each CDR3. Fields, in order: D gene, V gene, clone size, J gene, CDR3 protein, CDR3 DNA. D genes are given only for firm matches. The listing skips clone size in some rows; elsewhere it reads once, few, many or a size class.

>-|TRBV18|once|TRBJ2-1
CASSPGQDNEQFF
TGTGCCAGCTCACCGGGGCAGGACAATGAGCAGTTCTTC
>TRBD1|TRBV6-4|once|TRBJ2-7
CASSAGTGSGEQYF
TGTGCCAGCAGTGCTGGGACAGGGAGTGGGGAGCAGTACTTC
>-|TRBV27|-|TRBJ1-5
CASSLAGRQPQHF
TGTGCCAGCAGTTTAGCTGGGCGTCAGCCCCAGCATTTT
>-|TRBV3-1/TRBV3-2|-|TRBJ2-7
CASSQGSLALYEQYF
TGTGCCAGCAGCCAAGGGTCGCTAGCTCTCTACGAGCAGTACTTC
>-|TRBV10-3|few|TRBJ1-2
CAISEAGANYGYTF
TGTGCCATCAGTGAGGCGGGAGCTAACTATGGCTACACCTTC
>-|TRBV19|-|TRBJ1-4
CASSFPTGSLFF
TGTGCCAGTAGTTTCCCGACAGGTAGTTTGTTTTTT
>-|TRBV5-6|-|TRBJ2-2
CASSLLDIDTGELFF
TGTGCCAGCAGCTTGTTAGATATCGACACCGGGGAGCTGTTTTTT
>-|TRBV5-1|-|TRBJ2-1
CASSLTGDDPYNEQFF
TGCGCCAGCAGCTTGACGGGGGACGACCCCTACAATGAGCAGTTCTTC
>TRBD2|TRBV7-9|few|TRBJ2-1
CASSLASGPPYNEQFF
TGTGCCAGCAGCTTAGCTAGCGGGCCGCCCTACAATGAGCAGTTCTTC
>TRBD1|TRBV15|few|TRBJ1-6
CATSSMGGRGRSPLHF
TGTGCCACCAGCAGCATGGGAGGCAGGGGGCGTTCACCCCTCCACTTT
>TRBD1|TRBV7-2|-|TRBJ1-4
CASSPNGQGNEKLFF
TGTGCCAGCAGCCCGAACGGACAGGGAAATGAAAAACTGTTTTTT
>TRBD1|TRBV7-8|-|TRBJ2-5
CASSSTGYETQYF
TGTGCCAGCAGCTCGACAGGGTACGAGACCCAGTACTTC
>TRBD2|TRBV18|once|TRBJ2-1
CASSGLAATYNEQFF
TGTGCCAGCTCCGGACTAGCGGCTACCTACAATGAGCAGTTCTTC
>TRBD2|TRBV18|once|TRBJ2-3
CASSPVSGGRPSFTGETSTDTQYF
TGTGCCAGCTCACCCGTTTCCGGGGGGAGACCTAGCTTTACGGGAGAGACGAGCACAGATACGCAGTATTTT
>TRBD1|TRBV5-1|-|TRBJ1-1
CASSSGTENTEAFF
TGCGCCAGCAGCTCCGGGACAGAAAACACTGAAGCTTTCTTT
>TRBD1|TRBV7-7|-|TRBJ2-2
CASSLRTGDTGELFF
TGTGCCAGCAGCTTACGGACAGGGGACACCGGGGAGCTGTTTTTT
>-|TRBV5-1|-|TRBJ2-7
CASSLAGGKGNYEQYF
TGCGCCAGCAGCTTGGCTGGCGGCAAGGGGAACTACGAGCAGTACTTC
>-|TRBV7-9|-|TRBJ2-1
CASSWPEQFF
TGTGCCAGCAGCTGGCCCGAGCAGTTCTTC
>TRBD2|TRBV4-1|-|TRBJ2-7
CASSLGLAGSSYEQYF
TGCGCCAGCAGCCTAGGACTAGCGGGGTCTTCCTACGAGCAGTACTTC
>TRBD1|TRBV10-1|-|TRBJ1-1
CASSDWGQGATEAFF
TGCGCCAGCAGTGATTGGGGACAGGGGGCCACTGAAGCTTTCTTT
>-|TRBV30|once|TRBJ1-3
CAWGLGGNTIYF
TGTGCCTGGGGGCTAGGTGGAAACACCATATATTTT
>TRBD1|TRBV5-5|-|TRBJ1-1
CASSLTGRSTEAFF
TGTGCCAGCAGTCTGACAGGGAGATCGACTGAAGCTTTCTTT
>-|TRBV21-1|once|TRBJ1-4
CASSKEGGEKLFF
TGTGCCAGCAGCAAAGAGGGAGGGGAAAAACTGTTTTTT
>-|TRBV5-1|-|TRBJ2-7
CASSSTRGEQYF
TGCGCCAGCAGCTCCACCCGGGGCGAGCAGTACTTC
>TRBD2|TRBV6-1|-|TRBJ2-1
CASSVGTSGSIHEQFF
TGTGCCAGCAGTGTAGGGACTAGCGGGAGTATCCATGAGCAGTTCTTC
>-|TRBV19|-|TRBJ1-1
CASSIDRVNTEAFF
TGTGCCAGTAGTATAGACAGGGTAAACACTGAAGCTTTCTTT
>TRBD1|TRBV13|-|TRBJ2-7
CASSLGDRDSYEQYF
TGTGCCAGCAGCTTAGGGGACAGGGATTCCTACGAGCAGTACTTC
>-|TRBV7-8|-|TRBJ1-1
CASRLSGLYTEAFF
TGTGCCAGCAGATTATCAGGACTGTACACTGAAGCTTTCTTT
>-|TRBV5-1|-|TRBJ2-2
CASTQQGVNTGELFF
TGCGCCAGCACGCAACAGGGTGTGAACACCGGGGAGCTGTTTTTT
>TRBD2|TRBV10-3|once|TRBJ2-3
CAISESGSGRVVTDTQYF
TGTGCCATCAGTGAGTCTGGGAGCGGGAGGGTAGTAACAGATACGCAGTATTTT
>-|TRBV5-1|-|TRBJ1-1
CASSFSGVPNTEAFF
TGCGCCAGCAGCTTCTCGGGAGTCCCGAACACTGAAGCTTTCTTT
>-|TRBV5-4|-|TRBJ1-6
CASSLNYGLNSPLHF
TGTGCCAGCAGCTTGAACTACGGACTAAATTCACCCCTCCACTTT
>-|TRBV18|-|TRBJ2-1
CASSPNSGTAFGEQFF
TGTGCCAGCTCACCCAATAGCGGGACAGCCTTCGGTGAGCAGTTCTTC
>-|TRBV9|-|TRBJ2-3
CASSVVASTDTQYF
TGTGCCAGCAGCGTTGTAGCGAGCACAGATACGCAGTATTTT
>-|TRBV2|-|TRBJ2-3
CASMEVSTDTQYF
TGTGCCAGCATGGAGGTTAGCACAGATACGCAGTATTTT
>-|TRBV7-2|-|TRBJ2-1
CASSLARLAGGYGEQFF
TGTGCCAGCAGCCTAGCCCGGCTAGCAGGCGGGTATGGTGAGCAGTTCTTC
>-|TRBV6-5|-|TRBJ1-2
CASSPQGYGYTF
TGTGCCAGCAGTCCCCAGGGCTATGGCTACACCTTC
>TRBD2|TRBV6-5|-|TRBJ2-1
CASSPGLGGGEQFF
TGTGCCAGCAGTCCCGGACTAGGTGGCGGTGAGCAGTTCTTC
>-|TRBV10-2|once|TRBJ1-5
CASSEQVGNQPQHF
TGCGCCAGCAGTGAACAGGTTGGCAATCAGCCCCAGCATTTT
>-|TRBV13|few|TRBJ1-1
CASGIAGGNTEAFF
TGTGCCAGCGGGATCGCGGGGGGGAACACTGAAGCTTTCTTT
>-|TRBV6-5|-|TRBJ1-2
CASSYSSGGYTF
TGTGCCAGCAGTTACTCGAGCGGCGGCTACACCTTC
>TRBD1|TRBV19|-|TRBJ1-4
CASSLWGQGYEKLFF
TGTGCCAGTAGCCTATGGGGACAGGGTTATGAAAAACTGTTTTTT
>-|TRBV19|once|TRBJ1-4
CASSVTPGKIRKLFF
TGTGCCAGTAGTGTCACCCCCGGGAAGATTCGAAAACTGTTTTTT
>TRBD2|TRBV29-1|-|TRBJ2-3
CSAGTRNTDTQYF
TGCAGCGCCGGGACTAGAAATACAGATACGCAGTATTTT
>-|TRBV4-1|-|TRBJ1-2
CASSQDTTLGYTF
TGCGCCAGCAGCCAAGATACCACTTTAGGCTACACCTTC
>-|TRBV7-8|-|TRBJ2-3
CASSLRSSGEVLYTQYF
TGTGCCAGCAGCTTACGATCGAGCGGCGAGGTCCTTTATACGCAGTATTTT
>TRBD1|TRBV7-9|-|TRBJ1-1
CASSTGVGTEAFF
TGTGCCAGCAGCACAGGGGTGGGAACTGAAGCTTTCTTT
>-|TRBV20-1|-|TRBJ2-6
CSASRDFLGGANVLTF
TGCAGTGCTAGTCGGGACTTTTTAGGGGGGGCCAACGTCCTGACTTTC
>-|TRBV19|-|TRBJ1-5
CASSLKRVDQPQHF
TGTGCCAGTAGTTTGAAGCGAGTGGATCAGCCCCAGCATTTT
>-|TRBV5-4|-|TRBJ2-1
CASSATGNEQFF
TGTGCCAGCAGCGCGACAGGCAATGAGCAGTTCTTC
>TRBD2|TRBV7-9|-|TRBJ2-3
CASSLALAGAADTQYF
TGTGCCAGCAGCTTAGCACTAGCGGGAGCTGCAGATACGCAGTATTTT
>TRBD1|TRBV4-1|-|TRBJ2-7
CASSQDAAQGVPYEQYF
TGCGCCAGCAGCCAAGACGCCGCGCAGGGGGTCCCCTACGAGCAGTACTTC
>TRBD2|TRBV18|-|TRBJ2-1
CASSRTSGVDNEQFF
TGTGCCAGCTCGAGGACTAGCGGGGTCGACAATGAGCAGTTCTTC